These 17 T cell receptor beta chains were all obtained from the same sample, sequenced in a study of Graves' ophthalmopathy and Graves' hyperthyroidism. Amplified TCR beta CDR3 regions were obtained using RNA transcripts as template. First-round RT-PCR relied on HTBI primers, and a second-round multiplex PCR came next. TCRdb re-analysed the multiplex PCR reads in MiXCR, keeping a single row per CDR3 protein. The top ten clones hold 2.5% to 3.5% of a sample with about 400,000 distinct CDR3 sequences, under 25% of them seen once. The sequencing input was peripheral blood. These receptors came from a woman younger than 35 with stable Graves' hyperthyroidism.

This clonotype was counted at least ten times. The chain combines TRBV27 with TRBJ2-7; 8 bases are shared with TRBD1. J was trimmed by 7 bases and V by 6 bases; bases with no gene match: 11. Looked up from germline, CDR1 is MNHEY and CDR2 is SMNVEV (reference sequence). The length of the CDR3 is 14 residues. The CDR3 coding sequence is TGTGCCAGCAGCCCCAGGGGGCGAAGGGTGGAGCAGTACTTC. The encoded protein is CASSPRGRRVEQYF.

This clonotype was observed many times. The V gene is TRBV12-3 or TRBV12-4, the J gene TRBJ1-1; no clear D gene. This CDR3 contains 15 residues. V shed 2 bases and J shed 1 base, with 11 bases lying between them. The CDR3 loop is CASSLRSPWNTEAFF. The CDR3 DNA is TGTGCCAGCAGTTTAAGGTCTCCATGGAACACTGAAGCTTTCTTT.

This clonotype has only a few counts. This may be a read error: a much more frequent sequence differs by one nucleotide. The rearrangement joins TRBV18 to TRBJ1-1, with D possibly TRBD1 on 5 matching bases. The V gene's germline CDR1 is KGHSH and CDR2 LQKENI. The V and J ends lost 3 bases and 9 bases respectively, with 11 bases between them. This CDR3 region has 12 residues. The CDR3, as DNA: TGTGCCAGCTCACCCAACGTGGACAAAGCTTTCTTT. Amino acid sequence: CASSPNVDKAFF.

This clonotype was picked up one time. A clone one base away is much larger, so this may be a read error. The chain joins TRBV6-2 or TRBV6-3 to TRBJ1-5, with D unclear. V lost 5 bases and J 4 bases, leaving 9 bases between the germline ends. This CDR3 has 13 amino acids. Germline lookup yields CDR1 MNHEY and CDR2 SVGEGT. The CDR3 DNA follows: TGTGCCAGCAGTGCTATGGTGAATCAGCCCCAGCATTTT. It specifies CASSAMVNQPQHF.

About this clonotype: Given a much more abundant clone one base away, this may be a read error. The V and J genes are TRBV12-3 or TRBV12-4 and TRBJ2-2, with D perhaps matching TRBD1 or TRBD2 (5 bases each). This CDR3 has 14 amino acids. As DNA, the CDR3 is TGTGCCAGCAGTTTACCGTGGACAACCGGGGAGCTGTTGTTT. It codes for CASSLPWTTGELLF.

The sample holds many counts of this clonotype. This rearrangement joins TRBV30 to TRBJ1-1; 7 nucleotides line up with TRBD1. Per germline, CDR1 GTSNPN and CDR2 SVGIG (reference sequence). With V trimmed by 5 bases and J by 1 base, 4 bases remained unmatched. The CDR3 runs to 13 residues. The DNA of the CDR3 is TGTGCCTGGGACAGGGCTCAGAACACTGAAGCTTTCTTT. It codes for CAWDRAQNTEAFF.

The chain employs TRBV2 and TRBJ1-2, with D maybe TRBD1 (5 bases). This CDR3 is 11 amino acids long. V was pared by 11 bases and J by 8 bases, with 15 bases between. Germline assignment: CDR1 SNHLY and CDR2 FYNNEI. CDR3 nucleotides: TGTGCCGGATGGACACGGATCGGCTACACCTTC. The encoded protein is CAGWTRIGYTF.

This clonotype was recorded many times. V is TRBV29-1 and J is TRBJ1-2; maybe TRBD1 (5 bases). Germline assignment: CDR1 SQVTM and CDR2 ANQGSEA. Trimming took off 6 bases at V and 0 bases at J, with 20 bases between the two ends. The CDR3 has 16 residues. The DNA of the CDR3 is TGCAGCGTCGTAGGAGGATACGGGGGAGCTAACTATGGCTACACCTTC. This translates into CSVVGGYGGANYGYTF.

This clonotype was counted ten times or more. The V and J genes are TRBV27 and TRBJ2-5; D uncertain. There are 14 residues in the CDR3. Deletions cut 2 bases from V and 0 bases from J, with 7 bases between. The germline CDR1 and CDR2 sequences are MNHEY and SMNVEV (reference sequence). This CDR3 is CASSLRADQETQYF. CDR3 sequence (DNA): TGTGCCAGCAGTTTAAGGGCAGACCAAGAGACCCAGTACTTC.

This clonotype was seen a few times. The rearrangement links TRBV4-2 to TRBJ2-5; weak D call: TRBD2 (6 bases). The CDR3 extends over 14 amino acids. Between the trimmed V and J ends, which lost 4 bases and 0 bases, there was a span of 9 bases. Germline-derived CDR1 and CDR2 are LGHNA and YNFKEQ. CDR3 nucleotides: TGTGCCAGCAGCCCCCGGGGGAACCAAGAGACCCAGTACTTC. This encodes CASSPRGNQETQYF.

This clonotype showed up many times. Written as DNA, the CDR3 is TGTGCCAGCAGTGGGGGCCGGGCCCAGGACACTGAAGCTTTCTTT. Translating gives CASSGGRAQDTEAFF. The V and J genes are TRBV6-1 and TRBJ1-1; D may be TRBD1 (5 bases). Germline values: CDR1 MNHNS, CDR2 SASEGT. V shed 4 bases and J shed 3 bases, with 15 bases lying between them. The CDR3 covers 15 residues.

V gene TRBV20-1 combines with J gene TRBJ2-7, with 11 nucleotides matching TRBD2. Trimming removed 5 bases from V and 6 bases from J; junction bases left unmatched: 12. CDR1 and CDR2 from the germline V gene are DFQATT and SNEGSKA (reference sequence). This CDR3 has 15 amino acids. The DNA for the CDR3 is TGCAGTGCTCTCGGGACTAGCGGATCCATCTTCGAGCAGTACTTC. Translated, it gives CSALGTSGSIFEQYF.

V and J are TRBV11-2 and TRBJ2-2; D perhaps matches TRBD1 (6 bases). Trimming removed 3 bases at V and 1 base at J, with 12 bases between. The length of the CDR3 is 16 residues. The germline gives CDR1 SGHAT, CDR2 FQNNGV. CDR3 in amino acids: CASSFLTGQNTGELFF. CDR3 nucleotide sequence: TGTGCCAGCAGCTTCCTGACAGGACAGAACACCGGGGAGCTGTTTTTT. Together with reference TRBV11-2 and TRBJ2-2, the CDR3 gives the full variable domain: EAGVAQSPRYKIIEKRQSVAFWCNPISGHATLYWYQQILGQGPKLLIQFQNNGVVDDSQLPKDRFSAERLKGVDSTLKIQPAKLEDSAVYLCASSFLTGQNTGELFFGEGSRLTVL.

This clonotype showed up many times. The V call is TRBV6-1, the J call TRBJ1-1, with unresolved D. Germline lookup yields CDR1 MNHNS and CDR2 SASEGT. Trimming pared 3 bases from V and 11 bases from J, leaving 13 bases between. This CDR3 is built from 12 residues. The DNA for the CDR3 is TGTGCCAGCAGTGACCCCAGAGAACGGGCTTTCTTT. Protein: CASSDPRERAFF.

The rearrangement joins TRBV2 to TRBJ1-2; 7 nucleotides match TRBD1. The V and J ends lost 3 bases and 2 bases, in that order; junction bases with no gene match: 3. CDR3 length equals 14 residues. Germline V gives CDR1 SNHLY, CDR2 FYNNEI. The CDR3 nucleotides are TGTGCCAGCAGTGAGACAGGGCTAAACTATGGCTACACCTTC. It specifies CASSETGLNYGYTF. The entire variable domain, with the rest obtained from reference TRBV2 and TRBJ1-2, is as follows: EPEVTQTPSHQVTQMGQEVILRCVPISNHLYFYWYRQILGQKVEFLVSFYNNEISEKSEIFDDQFSVERPDGSNFTLKIRSTKLEDSAMYFCASSETGLNYGYTFGSGTRLTVV.

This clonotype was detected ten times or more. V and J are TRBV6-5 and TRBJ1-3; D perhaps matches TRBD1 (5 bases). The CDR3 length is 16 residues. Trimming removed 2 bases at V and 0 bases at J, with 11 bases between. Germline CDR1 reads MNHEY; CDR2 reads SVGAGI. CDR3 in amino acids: CASSYRGGISGNTIYF. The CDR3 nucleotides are TGTGCCAGCAGTTACCGGGGGGGGATCTCTGGAAACACCATATATTTT.

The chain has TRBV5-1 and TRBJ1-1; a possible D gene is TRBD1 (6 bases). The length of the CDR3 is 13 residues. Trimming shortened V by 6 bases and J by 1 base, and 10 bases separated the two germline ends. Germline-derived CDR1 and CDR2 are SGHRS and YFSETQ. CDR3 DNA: TGCGCCAGCACAGGGGAGGGGAACACTGAAGCTTTCTTT. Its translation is CASTGEGNTEAFF.